This TCR beta chain was identified during a study of T cell changes during pregnancy in multiple sclerosis. With 0 bases clipped from V and 6 bases from J, the junction kept 3 bases outside the gene matches. The CDR3 covers 15 residues. Germline CDR1 and CDR2: SGHTA and FQGNSA. This clone was counted only a few times. Using immunoSEQ multiplex PCR, the repertoire was profiled, and TCRdb retains in-frame clones only, with some absent. There are about 100,000 clones in the sample; approximately 92% occur only once, and around 1.8% lies in the top ten. The specimen comprised peripheral blood, sampled after pregnancy. The J gene is TRBJ1-1, the V gene TRBV7-2; 11 positions match TRBD1. This TCR was recovered from a female donor with multiple sclerosis, enrolled in a pregnancy study. CDR3 nucleotide sequence: TGTGCCAGCAGCTTAGCCCGGGGACAGGGGGCTGAAGCTTTCTTT. It specifies CASSLARGQGAEAFF. The full variable domain, rest sourced from reference TRBV7-2 and TRBJ1-1, is GAGVSQSPSNKVTEKGKDVELRCDPISGHTALYWYRQSLGQGLEFLIYFQGNSAPDKSGLPSDRFSAERTGGSVSTLTIQRTQQEDSAVYLCASSLARGQGAEAFFGQGTRLTVV.